This T cell receptor (beta chain) was sequenced in a study of early T cells in non-severe SARS-CoV-2 infection. The wider study: Whole-blood bulk RNA, unsorted, was sequenced, and chains were unpaired.

This clonotype was detected ten times or more. Its antigen is still unknown. The CDR3 consists of 13 residues. Between the trimmed V and J ends, which lost 7 bases and 6 bases, there was a span of 16 bases. The germline V gene has CDR1 DFQATT and CDR2 SNEGSKA (reference sequence). Individual cDNA molecules each received unique molecular identifiers attached to them. TCRdb reanalysed the 5' RACE reads using MiXCR and keeps one entry per CDR3 protein. In the table there are about 39,000 distinct CDR3 sequences, roughly 7% of which are singletons. Study-wide points: Anti-spike CD8 specificities were favored by VDJdb matching, whose results missed private and CD4 specificities.

The sequencing input was whole blood. The gene calls are TRBV20-1 and TRBJ1-5; a possible D gene is TRBD1 (6 bases). The sequence was obtained from an adult who was a healthcare worker with PCR-confirmed SARS-CoV-2 infection or an uninfected control (not recorded which). The DNA for the CDR3 is TGCAGTGTGATACGGGGGGCCGCTCAGCCCCAGCATTTT. Protein product: CSVIRGAAQPQHF.